This TCR beta chain emerged from a study of molecular identifiers for immune sequencing clone quantification. Across the whole study: In replicates, RNA from roughly 18,000 or 92,000 naive CD8 cells was split five ways, four sequenced.

Note on this clonotype: Its antigen remains unknown.

The CDR3 length is 13 residues. V dropped 1 base and J dropped 5 bases, with 7 bases sitting between them. CDR1 KGHDR and CDR2 SFDVKD come from the germline V gene. A CD8+CD4-CCR7+CD45RA+ phenotype served as the sorting definition for naive CD8 T cells. Study findings and constraints: Whereas naive cells kept under 1% of molecules in clones above 20 RNA copies, such clones held over 98% in effectors.

TCRdb called the PCR reads again in MiXCR, with one record for every CDR3 protein. The sample has 400,000 to 600,000 distinct CDR3 sequences; 20% to 25% are singletons. The chain joins TRBV24-1 to TRBJ1-1; D call uncertain. The source is a human donor in good health. Some libraries in this study had Jurkat cell RNA spiked in. The source material was naive CD8+ T cells from blood, with Jurkat cell RNA spiked in. As to subset: FACS-sorted CD8+CD4-CCR7+CD45RA+ naive T cells. The DNA of the CDR3 is TGTGCCACCAGTGATTTAGAGGGAACTGAAGCTTTCTTT. This translates into CATSDLEGTEAFF.